The next 9 T cell receptor beta chains were all read from a single sample in a study of T cells in Graves' hyperthyroidism and ophthalmopathy. The TCR beta CDR3 regions underwent amplification using RNA transcripts as the source. The TCR CDR3 first-round RT-PCR relied on the HTBI primer set. TCRdb re-derived calls from the multiplex PCR reads in MiXCR, one entry per CDR3 protein. This sample carries fewer than 800,000 distinct CDR3 sequences, about a sixth of them seen once, and the ten largest clones take over 7.5%. Sequencing was done on a sample of blood. Source of these receptors: a man aged 18 to 35 with Graves' hyperthyroidism.

This clonotype was detected only a few times. J is TRBJ1-1 and V is TRBV7-2; no clear D. The CDR3 consists of 13 residues. Trimming removed 2 bases from V and 4 bases from J, with 8 bases in between. Germline loops: CDR1 SGHTA, CDR2 FQGNSA. CDR3 in amino acids: CASSLKIPTEAFF. The CDR3 DNA is TGTGCCAGCAGCTTAAAAATCCCCACTGAAGCTTTCTTT.

This sequence joins TRBV20-1 and TRBJ1-4; tentative D call: TRBD1 (6 bases). Germline V gene lookup returns CDR1 DFQATT and CDR2 SNEGSKA (reference sequence). CDR3 size: 14 residues. The ends were cut back, 5 bases at V and 3 bases at J, with 13 bases in the middle. The chain's CDR3 is CSARRGSSNEKLFF. The CDR3 DNA reads as TGCAGTGCTCGGAGGGGGAGCTCTAATGAAAAACTGTTTTTT.

This clonotype was detected ten times or more. The J gene is TRBJ1-6, the V gene TRBV5-6; TRBD1 matches 9 bases. Germline V gene sequence: CDR1 SGHDT, CDR2 YYEEEE. J lost 10 bases, V lost 2 bases, and 4 bases had no gene match. CDR3 size: 14 residues. In DNA, the CDR3 is TGTGCCAGCAGCTTACAGGGGGCAGGCTCACCCCTCCACTTT. It translates to CASSLQGAGSPLHF.

This clonotype came up a few times. The gene calls are TRBV10-3 and TRBJ2-2, with D perhaps given as TRBD1 or TRBD2 (7 bases each). The germline V and J ends were trimmed by 10 bases and 2 bases, with 26 bases remaining between them. This CDR3 spans 18 amino acids. Germline V CDR1 and CDR2: ENHRY, SYGVKD. The CDR3 nucleotides are TGTGCCACACGACCCCTCCCCGGCAGGGGGGGAAACACCGGGGAGCTGTTTTTT. It is translated as CATRPLPGRGGNTGELFF.

The chain is built from TRBV11-2 and TRBJ2-1; D remains unclear. The V end lost 5 bases, the J end lost 3 bases, and 17 bases lay between the germline ends. CDR1 and CDR2 from the germline V gene are SGHAT and FQNNGV. The CDR3 has 16 amino acids. CDR3 sequence: CASSPGKVTYYNEQFF. The CDR3 DNA reads as TGTGCCAGCAGCCCCGGCAAGGTCACCTACTACAATGAGCAGTTCTTC.

At least ten counts were recorded for this clonotype. The chain joins TRBV2 to TRBJ2-5, with D tentatively TRBD1 or TRBD2 (5 bases each). This CDR3 is 14 amino acids long. Germline values: CDR1 SNHLY, CDR2 FYNNEI. The V gene lost 8 bases and the J gene lost 2 bases, with 15 bases spanning the gap. The CDR3 DNA is TGTGCCAGCGGAAGGCTAGCAGGGCAAGAGACCCAGTACTTC. It specifies CASGRLAGQETQYF. Looking up the rest from reference TRBV2 and TRBJ2-5 gives the full variable domain: EPEVTQTPSHQVTQMGQEVILRCVPISNHLYFYWYRQILGQKVEFLVSFYNNEISEKSEIFDDQFSVERPDGSNFTLKIRSTKLEDSAMYFCASGRLAGQETQYFGPGTRLLVL.

This clonotype was picked up many times. The chain joins TRBV28 to TRBJ1-3; D is unclear. Germline CDR1 and CDR2: MDHEN and SYDVKM. Trimming took off 5 bases at V and 4 bases at J, with 3 bases between the two ends. The CDR3 is made up of 11 amino acids. The CDR3, as DNA: TGTGCCAGCAGTCTCGGAAACACCATATATTTT. Its translation is CASSLGNTIYF. The full variable domain, with the rest looked up from reference TRBV28 and TRBJ1-3, is DVKVTQSSRYLVKRTGEKVFLECVQDMDHENMFWYRQDPGLGLRLIYFSYDVKMKEKGDIPEGYSVSREKKERFSLILESASTNQTSMYLCASSLGNTIYFGEGSWLTVV.

This clonotype has only a few counts. This chain links TRBV12-3 or TRBV12-4 with TRBJ2-1; TRBD2 agrees at 12 bases. The CDR3 contains 16 residues. V lost 3 bases, J lost 5 bases, and 5 bases stayed unmatched. The CDR3 nucleotides read TGTGCCAGCAGTTTCGCTAGCGGGAGGGCCGACAATGAGCAGTTCTTC. Its protein product is CASSFASGRADNEQFF.

CDR3 sequence reads: CASSLTGTSKFF. DNA for the CDR3: TGTGCCAGCAGTCTAACGGGGACTAGCAAGTTCTTC. The genes are TRBV14 and TRBJ2-1, with TRBD2 matching over 9 bases. From germline, CDR1 is SGHDN and CDR2 FVKESK. The CDR3 sequence is 12 residues long. V shed 6 bases and J 14 bases; nucleotides not matched to a gene: 8.